Each of the 22 T cell receptor beta chains below was sequenced from the same sample in a study of blood T cell repertoires in COVID-19. TCRdb's copy holds only in-frame clones and misses some; the assay was immunoSEQ multiplex PCR. The data contain about 380,000 clones, 89% of them singletons. Sample: peripheral blood. The receptors here all came from a middle-aged man with acute or convalescent COVID-19.

The chain has TRBV30 and TRBJ1-3; D is ambiguous. Trimming shortened V by 2 bases and J by 3 bases, and 14 bases separated the two germline ends. Germline V gene data show CDR1 as GTSNPN and CDR2 as SVGIG (reference sequence). This CDR3 region has 15 residues. The CDR3 coding sequence is TGTGCCTGGAGTTCGGGTCCCGCGGGTGGAAACACCATATATTTT. Its protein product is CAWSSGPAGGNTIYF.

This chain connects TRBV9 to TRBJ1-3; D uncertain. Trimming took 2 bases from V and 0 from J, leaving 9 bases between them. The length of the CDR3 is 15 residues. Per the germline V gene, CDR1 is SGDLS and CDR2 is YYNGEE. CDR3 sequence reads: CASSVFRDSGNTIYF. CDR3 coding DNA: TGTGCCAGCAGCGTTTTCCGGGACTCTGGAAACACCATATATTTT.

V gene TRBV7-8 combines with J gene TRBJ1-1; 8 bases map to TRBD1. CDR3 length equals 16 residues. After removal of 5 bases from V and 4 bases from J, the junction contained 12 bases not matched to a gene. Germline CDR1 is SGHVS and CDR2 is FQNEAQ. This CDR3 is CASSVRDRRLGTEAFF. In DNA form, the CDR3 reads TGTGCCAGCAGCGTCCGGGACAGGCGTCTTGGCACTGAAGCTTTCTTT.

The V gene is TRBV9, the J gene TRBJ2-5; no definite D call. The CDR3 spans 17 residues. From germline, CDR1 is SGDLS and CDR2 YYNGEE. The V and J ends lost 0 bases and 4 bases respectively, with 19 bases between them. The CDR3 DNA reads TGTGCCAGCAGCGTAGGTTTTGCTGCAGTAAGAGGAGAGACCCAGTACTTC. The encoded protein is CASSVGFAAVRGETQYF.

The chain couples TRBV28 to TRBJ1-1; TRBD1 matches at 7 bases. Germline V gives CDR1 MDHEN, CDR2 SYDVKM. This CDR3 contains 13 residues. After removal of 5 bases from V and 4 bases from J, the junction contained 4 bases not matched to a gene. The CDR3 region is CASSDDRATEAFF. The CDR3 nucleotides read TGTGCCAGCAGTGACGACAGGGCCACTGAAGCTTTCTTT.

The V and J genes are TRBV14 and TRBJ1-2; perhaps TRBD1 as D (6 bases). From germline, CDR1 is SGHDN and CDR2 FVKESK. V lost 5 bases and J lost 7, with 17 bases in between. The CDR3 runs to 14 residues. This chain's CDR3 is CASSGQRGLAGYTF. The DNA of the CDR3 is TGTGCCAGCAGCGGACAGCGAGGCCTCGCTGGCTACACCTTC.

The chain combines TRBV24-1 with TRBJ1-1, with 7 bases matching TRBD1. The CDR3 loop spans 14 amino acids. The germline V gene encodes CDR1 KGHDR and CDR2 SFDVKD. V was clipped by 7 bases and J by 9 bases; unmatched bases: 13. For the CDR3, the DNA is TGTGCCACCAGAGGACAGGCGGCTAATACTCAAGCTTTCTTT. Its protein is CATRGQAANTQAFF.

The rearrangement joins TRBV6-5 to TRBJ1-4; 7 bases fit TRBD1. The length of the CDR3 is 16 residues. Germline CDR1 MNHEY, CDR2 SVGAGI. V lost 2 bases to trimming and J lost 3 bases; unmatched junction nucleotides: 6. The CDR3 is CASSYGQGGPNEKLFF. Written as DNA, the CDR3 is TGTGCCAGCAGTTACGGGCAGGGGGGCCCTAATGAAAAACTGTTTTTT.

V and J are TRBV30 and TRBJ2-3; no definite D call. Germline V lookup: CDR1 GTSNPN, CDR2 SVGIG (reference sequence). The CDR3 loop spans 13 amino acids. The V end lost 2 bases, the J end lost 6 bases, and 12 bases lay between the germline ends. CDR3 bases: TGTGCCTGGAGTCTCACACATTGGGATACGCAGTATTTT. This encodes CAWSLTHWDTQYF.

V is TRBV6-2 or TRBV6-3 and J is TRBJ2-5; D is possibly TRBD1 (5 bases). Trimming removed 3 bases at V and 2 bases at J, with 10 bases between. The CDR3 contains 14 residues. The germline CDR1 and CDR2 sequences are MNHEY and SVGEGT. The CDR3 spells CASSYSDRQETQYF. Here the CDR3 DNA reads TGTGCCAGCAGTTATTCCGACAGACAAGAGACCCAGTACTTC.

V and J are TRBV29-1 and TRBJ2-7, with D possibly matching TRBD1 (5 bases). Trimming removed 5 bases from V and 1 base from J, with 12 bases in between. The CDR3 runs to 13 residues. CDR1 and CDR2 (germline): SQVTM, ANQGSEA. CDR3 amino acids: CSVSGYRSYEQYF. As DNA, the CDR3 is TGCAGCGTTTCGGGTTACAGGTCCTACGAGCAGTACTTC.

The chain links TRBV6-5 to TRBJ1-1; 11 positions match TRBD1. CDR1 is MNHEY, CDR2 SVGAGI, per germline. Losses at the gene ends were 5 bases for V and 4 bases for J; bases not matched to a gene: 6. This CDR3 contains 15 residues. The CDR3 spells CASSRPGQGVTEAFF. The CDR3 coding sequence is TGTGCCAGCAGTCGCCCGGGACAGGGGGTCACTGAAGCTTTCTTT.

The V and J genes are TRBV5-1 and TRBJ2-3; D is possibly TRBD2 (6 bases). CDR1 is SGHRS and CDR2 is YFSETQ in the germline V gene. V was pared by 5 bases and J by 4 bases, with 14 bases between. CDR3 size: 14 residues. The CDR3 DNA reads as TGCGCCAGCAGGACCACAACGGGAGCAGATACGCAGTATTTT. Translating gives CASRTTTGADTQYF. Looking up the rest from reference TRBV5-1 and TRBJ2-3 gives the full variable domain: KAGVTQTPRYLIKTRGQQVTLSCSPISGHRSVSWYQQTPGQGLQFLFEYFSETQRNKGNFPGRFSGRQFSNSRSEMNVSTLELGDSALYLCASRTTTGADTQYFGPGTRLTVL.

The J gene is TRBJ1-2, the V gene TRBV5-1; 9 bases line up with TRBD1. This CDR3 is built from 14 residues. The junction had 4 bases not matched to a gene; V was cut back by 3 bases and J by 4 bases. Germline CDR1 reads SGHRS; CDR2 reads YFSETQ. The CDR3, as DNA: TGCGCCAGCAGCTCCACGACAGGGGGCTATGGCTACACCTTC. It codes for CASSSTTGGYGYTF.

The chain carries TRBV2 and TRBJ2-2, with TRBD2 identical over 8 bases. The CDR3 loop spans 15 amino acids. The germline gives CDR1 SNHLY, CDR2 FYNNEI. The J segment lost 0 bases and the V segment lost 6 bases, leaving 3 bases of the junction unmatched. CDR3 in amino acids: CASRLGRANTGELFF. The CDR3 nucleotides read TGTGCCAGCAGACTCGGGAGGGCGAACACCGGGGAGCTGTTTTTT.

The gene calls are TRBV6-5 and TRBJ2-7; TRBD2 might be the D (6 bases). The V end was cut by 0 bases, the J end by 3 bases, with 15 bases between. The CDR3 length is 16 residues. In germline, CDR1 is MNHEY, CDR2 SVGAGI. The CDR3 DNA follows: TGTGCCAGCAGTTACTCGTCGCGGGGCAGCTTCTACGAGCAGTACTTC. This codes for CASSYSSRGSFYEQYF.

This clone has a single count. The rearrangement links TRBV9 to TRBJ2-3, with TRBD2 matching over 7 bases. This CDR3 is 16 amino acids long. The ends lost 3 bases at V and 4 bases at J; junction bases unmatched: 11. CDR1 and CDR2 from the germline V gene are SGDLS and YYNGEE. CDR3 region: CASSARLAFLSDTQYF. The CDR3 nucleotides read TGTGCCAGCAGCGCAAGACTAGCTTTTTTGTCAGATACGCAGTATTTT. The full variable domain, its missing parts supplied by reference TRBV9 and TRBJ2-3, is DSGVTQTPKHLITATGQRVTLRCSPRSGDLSVYWYQQSLDQGLQFLIQYYNGEERAKGNILERFSAQQFPDLHSELNLSSLELGDSALYFCASSARLAFLSDTQYFGPGTRLTVL.

The chain combines TRBV4-2 with TRBJ1-5; TRBD1 aligns across 10 bases. Germline trimming cut 3 bases from V and 7 bases from J; bases unmatched to any gene: 6. The germline V gene encodes CDR1 LGHNA and CDR2 YNFKEQ. The CDR3 runs 15 residues. The CDR3 coding sequence is TGTGCCAGCAGCCAGGGACAGGGGAGTACGCAGCCCCAGCATTTT. Encoded protein: CASSQGQGSTQPQHF.

This clone was observed a single time. V and J are TRBV28 and TRBJ2-3; the match to TRBD1 covers 8 bases. The CDR3 has 20 residues. The junction had 21 bases not matched to a gene; V was cut back by 6 bases and J by 1 base. Germline V gene sequence: CDR1 MDHEN, CDR2 SYDVKM. The CDR3 coding sequence is TGTGCCAGCAGCCCCGGGGCAGGGGGCCCGGCGGACCGGGGCACAGATACGCAGTATTTT. As protein: CASSPGAGGPADRGTDTQYF.

This chain links TRBV6-6 with TRBJ1-3; D gene uncertain. V shed 4 bases and J shed 0 bases, with 7 bases lying between them. Germline V gene lookup returns CDR1 MNHNY and CDR2 SVGAGI (reference sequence). The CDR3 covers 14 residues. CDR3 region: CASSFSDSGNTIYF. The CDR3 DNA is TGTGCCAGCAGTTTCAGTGACTCTGGAAACACCATATATTTT.

The rearrangement uses TRBV4-1 and TRBJ2-7; no definite D call. Germline CDR1 is MGHRA and CDR2 is YSYEKL. The V end was cut by 6 bases, the J end by 7 bases, with 19 bases between. The CDR3 has 14 amino acids. The CDR3 sequence: CASSFPYKRGEQYF. CDR3 coding DNA: TGCGCCAGCAGTTTTCCATACAAGAGAGGAGAGCAGTACTTC.

V is TRBV3-1 (or the pseudogene TRBV3-2) and J is TRBJ1-1, with D hard to call. CDR3 length equals 15 residues. Germline V gene sequence: CDR1 LGHDT, CDR2 YNNKEL (reference sequence). Trimming removed 6 bases from V and 3 bases from J, with 17 bases in between. The CDR3 sequence is CASRIDWALYTEAFF. CDR3 bases: TGTGCCAGCAGAATTGATTGGGCTCTGTACACTGAAGCTTTCTTT.